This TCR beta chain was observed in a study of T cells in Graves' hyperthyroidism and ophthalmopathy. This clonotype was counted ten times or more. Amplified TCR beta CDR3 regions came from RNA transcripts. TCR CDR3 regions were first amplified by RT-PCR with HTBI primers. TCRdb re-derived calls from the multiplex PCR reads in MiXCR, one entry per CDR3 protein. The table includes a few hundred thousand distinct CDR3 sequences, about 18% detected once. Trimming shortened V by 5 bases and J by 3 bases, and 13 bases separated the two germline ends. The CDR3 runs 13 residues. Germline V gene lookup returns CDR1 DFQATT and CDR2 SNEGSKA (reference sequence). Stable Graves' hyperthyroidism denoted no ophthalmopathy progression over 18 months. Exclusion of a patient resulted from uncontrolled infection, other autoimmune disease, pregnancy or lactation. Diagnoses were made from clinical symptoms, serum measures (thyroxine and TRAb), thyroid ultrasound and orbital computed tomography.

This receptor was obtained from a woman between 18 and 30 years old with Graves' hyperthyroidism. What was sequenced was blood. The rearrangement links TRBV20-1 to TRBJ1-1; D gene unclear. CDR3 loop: CSAWRVPDTEAFF. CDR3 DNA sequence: TGCAGTGCTTGGCGAGTCCCGGACACTGAAGCTTTCTTT.